This T cell receptor beta chain was captured in a study of cytomegalovirus exposure and HLA in healthy donors. The study ran its PCR with 60 Vbeta and 13 Jbeta primers. Repertoires were generated with immunoSEQ multiplex PCR, while TCRdb's copy carries only in-frame clones and drops some. The table has about 170,000 clones, less than 85% seen once. With 4 bases removed from V and 5 bases from J, the gap between germline ends came to 16 bases. The CDR3 sequence is 14 residues long. Germline CDR1 GTSNPN, CDR2 SVGIG (reference sequence). The V and J genes are TRBV30 and TRBJ2-3, with a weak D call TRBD2 (6 bases). The receptor's source is a boy between 2 and 10 years old in good health and CMV-seronegative. The sample was PBMCs. CDR3 nucleotides: TGTGCCTGGAATTATCCGGGAGAGGGAGATACGCAGTATTTT. It translates to CAWNYPGEGDTQYF.